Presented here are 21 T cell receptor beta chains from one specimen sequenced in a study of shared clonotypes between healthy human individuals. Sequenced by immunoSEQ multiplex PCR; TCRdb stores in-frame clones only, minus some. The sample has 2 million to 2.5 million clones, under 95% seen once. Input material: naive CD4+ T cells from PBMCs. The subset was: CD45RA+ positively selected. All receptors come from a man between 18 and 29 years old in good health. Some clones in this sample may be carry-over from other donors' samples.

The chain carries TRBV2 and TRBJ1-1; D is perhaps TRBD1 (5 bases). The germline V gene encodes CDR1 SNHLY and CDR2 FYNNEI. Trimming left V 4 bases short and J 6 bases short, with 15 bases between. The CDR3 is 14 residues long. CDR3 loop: CASSAGVEGPEAFF. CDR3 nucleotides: TGTGCCAGCAGTGCTGGGGTGGAGGGACCTGAAGCTTTCTTT.

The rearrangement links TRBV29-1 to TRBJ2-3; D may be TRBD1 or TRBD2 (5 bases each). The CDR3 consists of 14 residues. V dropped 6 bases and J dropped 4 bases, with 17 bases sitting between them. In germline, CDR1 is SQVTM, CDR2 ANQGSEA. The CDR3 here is CSVAGGRGADTQYF. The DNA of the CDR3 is TGCAGCGTCGCCGGTGGGCGAGGGGCAGATACGCAGTATTTT.

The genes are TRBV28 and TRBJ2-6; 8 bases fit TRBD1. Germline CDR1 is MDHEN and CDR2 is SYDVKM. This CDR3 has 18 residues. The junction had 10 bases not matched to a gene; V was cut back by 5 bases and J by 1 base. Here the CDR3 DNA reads TGTGCCAGCAGTCCGGGGCAGGGGGCTAAGTCTGGGGCCAACGTCCTGACTTTC. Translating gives CASSPGQGAKSGANVLTF.

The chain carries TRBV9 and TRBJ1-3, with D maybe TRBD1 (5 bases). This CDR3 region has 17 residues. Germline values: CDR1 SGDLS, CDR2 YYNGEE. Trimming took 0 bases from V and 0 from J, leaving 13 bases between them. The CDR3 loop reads CASSVGEGAVSGNTIYF. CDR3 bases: TGTGCCAGCAGCGTAGGGGAAGGGGCCGTCTCTGGAAACACCATATATTTT.

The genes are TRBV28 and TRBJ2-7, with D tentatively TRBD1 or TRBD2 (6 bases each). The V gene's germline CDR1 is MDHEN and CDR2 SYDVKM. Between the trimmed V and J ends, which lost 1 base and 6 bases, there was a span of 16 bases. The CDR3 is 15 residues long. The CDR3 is CASSLSVPSGAEQYF. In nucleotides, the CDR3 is TGTGCCAGCAGTTTATCGGTACCTTCGGGGGCCGAGCAGTACTTC.

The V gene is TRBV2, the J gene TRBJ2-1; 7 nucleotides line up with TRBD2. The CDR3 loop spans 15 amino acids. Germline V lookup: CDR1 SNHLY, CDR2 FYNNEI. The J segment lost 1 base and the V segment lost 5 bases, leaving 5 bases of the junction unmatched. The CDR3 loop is CASSPGGGSYNEQFF. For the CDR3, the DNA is TGTGCCAGCAGTCCGGGAGGAGGGTCCTACAATGAGCAGTTCTTC.

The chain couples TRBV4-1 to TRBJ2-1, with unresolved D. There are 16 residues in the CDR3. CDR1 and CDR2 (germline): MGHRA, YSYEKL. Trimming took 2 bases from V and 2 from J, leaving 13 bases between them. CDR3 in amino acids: CASSQMGISTYNEQFF. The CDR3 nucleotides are TGCGCCAGCAGCCAAATGGGCATAAGCACCTACAATGAGCAGTTCTTC.

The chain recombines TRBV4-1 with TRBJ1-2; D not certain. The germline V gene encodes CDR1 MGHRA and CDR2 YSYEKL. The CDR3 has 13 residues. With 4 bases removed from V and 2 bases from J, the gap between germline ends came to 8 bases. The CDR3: CASSRAGNYGYTF. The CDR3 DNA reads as TGCGCCAGCAGCCGGGCGGGGAACTATGGCTACACCTTC.

The CDR3 sequence is CASSLAPTYQPQHF. The CDR3 DNA sequence: TGTGCCAGCAGCTTAGCTCCAACTTATCAGCCCCAGCATTTT. V is TRBV7-2 and J is TRBJ1-5; D is uncertain. The length of the CDR3 is 14 residues. Germline V gives CDR1 SGHTA, CDR2 FQGNSA. With 0 bases removed from V and 5 bases from J, the gap between germline ends came to 8 bases.

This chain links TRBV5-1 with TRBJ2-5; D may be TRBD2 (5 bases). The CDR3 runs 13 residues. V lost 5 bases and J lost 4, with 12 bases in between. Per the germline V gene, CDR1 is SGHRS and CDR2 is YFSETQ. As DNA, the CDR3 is TGCGCCAGCAGGGGAGCCATCGGAGAGACCCAGTACTTC. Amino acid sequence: CASRGAIGETQYF.

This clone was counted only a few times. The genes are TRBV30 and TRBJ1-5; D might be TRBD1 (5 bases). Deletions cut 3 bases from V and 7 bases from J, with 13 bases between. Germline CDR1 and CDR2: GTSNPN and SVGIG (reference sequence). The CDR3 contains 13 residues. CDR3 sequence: CAWSRDGKQPQHF. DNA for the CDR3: TGTGCCTGGAGCCGGGACGGAAAGCAGCCCCAGCATTTT. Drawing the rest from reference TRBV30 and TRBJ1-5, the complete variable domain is SQTIHQWPATLVQPVGSPLSLECTVEGTSNPNLYWYRQAAGRGLQLLFYSVGIGQISSEVPQNLSASRPQDRQFILSSKKLLLSDSGFYLCAWSRDGKQPQHFGDGTRLSIL.

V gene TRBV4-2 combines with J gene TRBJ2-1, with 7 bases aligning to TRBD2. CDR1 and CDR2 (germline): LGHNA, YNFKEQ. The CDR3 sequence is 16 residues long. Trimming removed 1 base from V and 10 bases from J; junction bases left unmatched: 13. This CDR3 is CASSQVLVAGQSEQFF. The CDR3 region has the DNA TGTGCCAGCAGCCAAGTTCTCGTAGCGGGCCAGAGCGAGCAGTTCTTC.

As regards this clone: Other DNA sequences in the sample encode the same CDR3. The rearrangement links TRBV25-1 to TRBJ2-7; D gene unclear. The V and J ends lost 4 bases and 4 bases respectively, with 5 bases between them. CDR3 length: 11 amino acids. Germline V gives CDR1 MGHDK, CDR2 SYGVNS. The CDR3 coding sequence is TGTGCCAGCAGTGTAACTTACGAGCAGTACTTC. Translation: CASSVTYEQYF.

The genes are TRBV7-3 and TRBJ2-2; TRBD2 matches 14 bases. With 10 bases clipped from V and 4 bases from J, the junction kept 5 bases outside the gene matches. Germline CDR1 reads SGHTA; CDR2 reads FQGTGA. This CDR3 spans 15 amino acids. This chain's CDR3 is CATAGLAGGTGELFF. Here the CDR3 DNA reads TGTGCCACCGCAGGACTAGCGGGGGGCACCGGGGAGCTGTTTTTT.

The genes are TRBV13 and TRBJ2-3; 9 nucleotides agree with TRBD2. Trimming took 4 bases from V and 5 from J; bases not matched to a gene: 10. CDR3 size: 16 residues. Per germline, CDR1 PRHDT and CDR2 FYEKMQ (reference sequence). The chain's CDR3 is CASSSRVAGVGDTQYF. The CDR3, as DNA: TGTGCCAGCAGCTCCCGGGTAGCGGGAGTTGGAGATACGCAGTATTTT.

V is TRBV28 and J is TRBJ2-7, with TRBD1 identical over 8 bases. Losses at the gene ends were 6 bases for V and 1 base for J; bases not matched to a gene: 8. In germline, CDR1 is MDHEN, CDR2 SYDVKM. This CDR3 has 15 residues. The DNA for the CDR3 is TGTGCCAGCAGCCGAGACGGGACAGGTTCCTACGAGCAGTACTTC. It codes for CASSRDGTGSYEQYF.

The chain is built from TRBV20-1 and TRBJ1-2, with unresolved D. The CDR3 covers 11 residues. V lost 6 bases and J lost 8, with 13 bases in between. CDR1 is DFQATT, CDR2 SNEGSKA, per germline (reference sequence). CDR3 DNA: TGCAGTGCAACTTCGGCTGAGGGCTACACCTTC. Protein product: CSATSAEGYTF.

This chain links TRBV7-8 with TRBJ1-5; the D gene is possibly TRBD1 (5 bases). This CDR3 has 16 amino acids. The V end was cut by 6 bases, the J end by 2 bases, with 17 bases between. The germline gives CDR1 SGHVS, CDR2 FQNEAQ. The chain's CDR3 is CASRPIGGGGNQPQHF. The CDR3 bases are TGTGCCAGCAGACCGATCGGGGGAGGCGGCAATCAGCCCCAGCATTTT.

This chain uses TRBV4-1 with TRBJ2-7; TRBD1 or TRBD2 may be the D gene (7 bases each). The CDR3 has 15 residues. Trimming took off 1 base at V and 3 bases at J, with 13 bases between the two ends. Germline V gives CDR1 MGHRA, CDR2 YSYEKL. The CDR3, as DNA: TGCGCCAGCAGCCAAGGGGGGGGACAGAACTACGAGCAGTACTTC. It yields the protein CASSQGGGQNYEQYF.

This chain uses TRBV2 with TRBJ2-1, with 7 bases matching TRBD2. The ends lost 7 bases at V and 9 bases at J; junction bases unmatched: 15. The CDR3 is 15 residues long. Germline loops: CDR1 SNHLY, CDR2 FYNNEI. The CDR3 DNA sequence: TGTGCCAGCACCCTCCTCCAAGCGGGAATTAGTGAGCAGTTCTTC. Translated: CASTLLQAGISEQFF.

This CDR3 is CASREGAETQYF. The DNA for the CDR3 is TGCGCCAGCCGGGAGGGGGCAGAGACCCAGTACTTC. The chain is built from TRBV10-1 and TRBJ2-5; maybe TRBD2 (8 bases). CDR1 and CDR2 (germline): WNHNN, SYGVQD (reference sequence). V lost 8 bases to trimming and J lost 4 bases, with 11 bases between them. The CDR3 spans 12 residues.